These 5 T cell receptor beta chains share one sample of origin, sequenced in a study of blood T cell repertoires in COVID-19 (dated by TCRdb to between 2020 and 2021). Libraries were constructed by the immunoSEQ multiplex PCR assay. The clones in this table, taken by TCRdb from immuneACCESS, are in-frame only. Not every clone is retained; where verified, under half of the shortfall comes from an unresolved V gene, and the cause of the rest is unknown. Counted in this sample were 85,000 to 100,000 clones; 86% of them appeared once. 27% of the sample rests with the top ten. Sample: peripheral blood. These receptors all stem from a man aged 45 to 65 with active or convalescent COVID-19.

Points on this clone: Different DNA sequences within this sample yield the same CDR3. This sequence joins TRBV5-1 and TRBJ1-5; possible D gene TRBD1, 6 bases. The ends were cut back, 4 bases at V and 3 bases at J, with 14 bases in the middle. Germline-derived CDR1 and CDR2 are SGHRS and YFSETQ. The CDR3 contains 15 residues. CDR3 bases: TGCGCCAGCAGCCCAACCGGGGACAACAATCAGCCCCAGCATTTT. Protein sequence: CASSPTGDNNQPQHF.

This chain links TRBV4-3 with TRBJ1-1, with TRBD1 identical over 10 bases. This CDR3 is built from 15 residues. V gave up 1 base and J gave up 6 bases; unmatched junction bases: 5. The germline CDR1 and CDR2 sequences are LGHNA and YSLEER. In DNA, the CDR3 is TGCGCCAGCAGCCAAGCTCCCGGGACAGGGGCTGAAGCTTTCTTT. Residues: CASSQAPGTGAEAFF.

The chain links TRBV2 to TRBJ1-3; D may be TRBD1 (5 bases). CDR3 length: 13 amino acids. Germline-derived CDR1 and CDR2 are SNHLY and FYNNEI. Trimming took off 1 base at V and 4 bases at J, with 5 bases between the two ends. The CDR3 reads CASSEGQGNTIYF. CDR3 in DNA: TGTGCCAGCAGTGAAGGACAGGGAAACACCATATATTTT. The full variable domain, its missing parts supplied by reference TRBV2 and TRBJ1-3, is EPEVTQTPSHQVTQMGQEVILRCVPISNHLYFYWYRQILGQKVEFLVSFYNNEISEKSEIFDDQFSVERPDGSNFTLKIRSTKLEDSAMYFCASSEGQGNTIYFGEGSWLTVV.

The chain joins TRBV27 to TRBJ1-5; 7 bases agree with TRBD1. The CDR3 sequence is 15 residues long. The ends lost 6 bases at V and 3 bases at J; junction bases unmatched: 8. The V gene's germline CDR1 is MNHEY and CDR2 SMNVEV (reference sequence). The CDR3 nucleotides read TGTGCCAGCAGGCGAGGGGACAGTGACAATCAGCCCCAGCATTTT. It yields the protein CASRRGDSDNQPQHF.

The chain uses TRBV5-6 and TRBJ2-7, with D perhaps matching TRBD1 (5 bases). The germline V gene has CDR1 SGHDT and CDR2 YYEEEE. The CDR3 spans 15 residues. V was clipped by 4 bases and J by 0 bases, with 14 bases between them. The CDR3 here is CASSPHAGSSYEQYF. The CDR3 DNA reads as TGTGCCAGCAGCCCCCATGCAGGGTCCTCCTACGAGCAGTACTTC.